The TCR beta chain under discussion was sequenced for a study of blood T cells in healthy people across ages (dated by TCRdb to 2014 to 2015). In the study overall: In model experiments, roughly one uniquely barcoded TCR beta cDNA molecule per two T cells was captured by template switching. Using deep sequencing normalized with unique cDNA molecular identifiers, the study measured how TCR beta repertoire diversity changes with age. The donors were split into four age groups: young (average 16 years), middle-aged (about 40), aged (over 55) and long-lived (more than 80). Donors of different ages were randomly distributed across sequencing lanes to avoid experimental bias. Two additional independent replicas of 1 million unique cDNA reads from the same blood draw were analyzed for two donors (one aged 18 to 30 and one aged 80 or older).

The library was built by means of 5' RACE. A second PCR of about 6 to 11 cycles was performed with a sample-barcoded 5' primer and a J-beta primer mix. A template-switch 5' adaptor carrying 12 random nucleotides introduced a unique molecular identifier onto each TCR beta cDNA molecule. Each sample yielded at least 3 million CDR3-containing paired-end reads. First-strand cDNA was synthesized from all RNA with the Mint cDNA synthesis kit, primed by a TRBC-specific oligonucleotide. After uracil-DNA glycosylase treatment, a first 18-cycle PCR used universal primers M1SS and BC2_uni_R on all cDNA. The authors' analysis ran thus. Each sample was normalized by randomly selecting 1 million high-quality reads, each carrying a distinct molecular identifier. Reads with shared molecular identifiers were discarded instead of being binned into consensus sequences. CDR3 identification, clonotype clustering and error correction used MiTCR with a Q25 quality threshold and the strictest error-elimination algorithm. A nonparametric unseen species model using Euler transformation provided a lower-bound estimate of total TCR beta diversity. TCRdb ran its own pipeline on the public reads, namely fastp trimming at Q25 and MiXCR clone calling, and kept in-frame beta chains. Each entry merges the rows of one CDR3 protein and shows their most common DNA and genes. These V and J calls originate from TCRdb's pipeline instead of the authors' own analysis. Present in this sample are roughly 1.9 million distinct CDR3 sequences, about two fifths of which were seen just once. The ten largest clones take up around 23% of the sample.

With regard to this clonotype: The antigen it recognizes is unknown. There are no base qualities to consult, and no much larger clone falls within one base.

The germline V gene supplies CDR1 SGHAT and CDR2 FQNNGV. Compared with germline, V lacks 6 bases and J lacks 5 bases; bases without a gene match: 6. Measured from the cysteine to the phenylalanine, the CDR3 is 15 residues long. Only CDR3 DNA is held: 45 bases, read in frame from base 1. Summary of the overall study and its limitations: Because the CMV infection status of the donors was unknown, age-related changes in expanded clonotypes may potentially have been confounded. Observed TCR beta diversity correlated strongly with the percentage of naive T cells measured by flow cytometry. The long-lived group showed more naive CD4+ T cells, fewer expanded clones and increased TCR diversity than the aged group, suggesting age selection. Estimates of total diversity from one million sequenced T cells were regarded as lower bounds and underestimates. Because profiling used bulk unsorted PBMCs, naive and antigen-experienced compartments could not be compared conclusively. As age increased, observed TCR beta diversity per million T cells dropped in a roughly linear way, and a significant reduction was already evident by age around 41.

Systemically healthy Caucasian individuals from Russia, some 38 in total and aged about 6 to 95 years, were included as donors. About 9.1 milliliters of peripheral blood were collected from each donor into EDTA-treated Vacutainer tubes. Ficoll-Paque density-gradient centrifugation was used to isolate PBMCs, with at least 6 million obtained per sample. Trizol reagent was used to extract total RNA from PBMCs, with at least 5.5 micrograms per sample. The percentages of naive CD45RAhigh/CD27high T cells were determined by flow cytometry on a PBMC aliquot from every donor. The receptor was derived from a human donor in good health. The chain joins TRBV11-2 to TRBJ2-5; 13 bases in between match TRBD2. The sequencing sample was made of blood. In nucleotides, the sequence is TGTGCCAGCAGTAACACTAGCGGGGGGGCCGAGACCCAGTACTTC. Its product reads: CASSNTSGGAETQYF.